The 31 T cell receptor beta chains below all came from one sample that was sequenced in a study of cytomegalovirus exposure and HLA in healthy donors. The study ran its PCR with 60 Vbeta and 13 Jbeta primers. Repertoires were generated with immunoSEQ multiplex PCR, while TCRdb's copy carries only in-frame clones and drops some. The sample gives 110,000 or so clones, about 13% of which show up once; 15% to 20% is in the top ten. The specimen sequenced was PBMCs. These receptors were taken from a man aged 40-49 years in good health and CMV-seropositive.

CDR3 amino acids: CATSRDVGLAYEQYF. CDR3 bases: TGTGCCACCAGCAGAGACGTTGGACTAGCCTACGAGCAGTACTTC. The chain couples TRBV15 to TRBJ2-7; TRBD2 agrees at 7 bases. Germline V lookup: CDR1 LNHNV, CDR2 YYDKDF (reference sequence). The CDR3 consists of 15 residues. The junction had 4 bases not matched to a gene; V was cut back by 0 bases and J by 2 bases.

This clone was found a few times. V is TRBV29-1 and J is TRBJ2-5; TRBD1 might be the D (6 bases). CDR3 size: 13 residues. The germline gives CDR1 SQVTM, CDR2 ANQGSEA. V lost 3 bases to trimming and J lost 4 bases, with 12 bases between them. The CDR3 DNA follows: TGCAGCGTTGACAGGGGTGACGGAGAGACCCAGTACTTC. Residues: CSVDRGDGETQYF.

The rearrangement uses TRBV5-1 and TRBJ2-2, with 11 nucleotides matching TRBD2. Trimming took 4 bases from V and 0 from J; bases not matched to a gene: 8. Germline V CDR1 and CDR2: SGHRS, YFSETQ. The CDR3 sequence is 18 residues long. In DNA, the CDR3 is TGCGCCAGCAGCGCAACCGGGACTAGCGGCGCGAACACCGGGGAGCTGTTTTTT. Its translation: CASSATGTSGANTGELFF.

The chain is built from TRBV18 and TRBJ2-1; D is unresolved. The CDR3 sequence is 16 residues long. V lost 0 bases and J lost 0, with 9 bases in between. Per germline, CDR1 KGHSH and CDR2 LQKENI. CDR3 amino acids: CASSPPSESSYNEQFF. For the CDR3, the DNA is TGTGCCAGCTCACCACCCTCCGAGAGCTCCTACAATGAGCAGTTCTTC.

The V call is TRBV19, the J call TRBJ2-6; tentative D call: TRBD1 (6 bases). CDR3 length: 17 amino acids. Per germline, CDR1 LNHDA and CDR2 SQIVND (reference sequence). The V end lost 5 bases, the J end lost 0 bases, and 14 bases lay between the germline ends. CDR3 coding DNA: TGTGCCAGTAGTTCCCACAGGGTCCACTCTGGGGCCAACGTCCTGACTTTC. Its protein product is CASSSHRVHSGANVLTF.

This chain uses TRBV5-1 with TRBJ1-2; maybe TRBD1 (6 bases). V was trimmed by 0 bases and J by 8 bases, leaving 17 bases between them. CDR1 is SGHRS and CDR2 is YFSETQ in the germline V gene. The CDR3 covers 15 residues. The DNA of the CDR3 is TGCGCCAGCAGCTTGGACCCCGGCAGGGGATCCGGCTACACCTTC. Translated, it gives CASSLDPGRGSGYTF.

The gene calls are TRBV6-6 and TRBJ2-5; perhaps TRBD2 as D (5 bases). The closer fit of TRBJ2-7 to the DNA end suggests the J call may be wrong. Germline-derived CDR1 and CDR2 are MNHNY and SVGAGI (reference sequence). This CDR3 region has 13 residues. The CDR3: CASVKGEAYEQYF. CDR3 nucleotides: TGTGCCAGCGTTAAGGGAGAGGCGTACGAGCAGTACTTC.

The chain has TRBV6-5 and TRBJ1-4; TRBD1 matches at 7 bases. V trimming: 2 bases; J trimming: 3 bases; junction bases outside the gene matches: 6. Per the germline V gene, CDR1 is MNHEY and CDR2 is SVGAGI. This CDR3 spans 16 amino acids. The CDR3 here is CASSYAGGLANEKLFF. The CDR3 coding sequence is TGTGCCAGCAGTTACGCAGGGGGATTAGCTAATGAAAAACTGTTTTTT.

V gene TRBV7-2 combines with J gene TRBJ1-1; perhaps TRBD1 as D (6 bases). CDR1 is SGHTA and CDR2 is FQGNSA in the germline V gene. V gave up 6 bases and J gave up 0 bases, with 20 bases separating them. The length of the CDR3 is 17 residues. The CDR3 protein is CASRAPPGAPMNTEAFF. The CDR3 coding sequence is TGTGCCAGCAGGGCGCCACCAGGGGCCCCAATGAACACTGAAGCTTTCTTT.

The genes are TRBV6-5 and TRBJ1-3; TRBD1 matches at 10 bases. The V gene's germline CDR1 is MNHEY and CDR2 SVGAGI. The V and J ends lost 4 bases and 10 bases, in that order; junction bases with no gene match: 10. This CDR3 is built from 15 residues. The CDR3 DNA is TGTGCCAGCAGTTCCATCGTCCCGGGACAGGGGACCATATATTTT. It is translated as CASSSIVPGQGTIYF.

This clone was counted a few times. The V and J genes are TRBV7-9 and TRBJ1-5, with 9 bases lining up with TRBD1. In germline, CDR1 is SEHNR, CDR2 FQNEAQ (reference sequence). This CDR3 is 15 amino acids long. V lost 4 bases to trimming and J lost 4 bases; unmatched junction nucleotides: 5. CDR3 region: CASSSGDRANQPQHF. CDR3 sequence (DNA): TGTGCCAGCAGCTCCGGGGACAGGGCGAATCAGCCCCAGCATTTT. The full variable domain, rest sourced from reference TRBV7-9 and TRBJ1-5, is DTGVSQNPRHKITKRGQNVTFRCDPISEHNRLYWYRQTLGQGPEFLTYFQNEAQLEKSRLLSDRFSAERPKGSFSTLEIQRTEQGDSAMYLCASSSGDRANQPQHFGDGTRLSIL.

This clone was observed a few times. The rearrangement joins TRBV7-9 to TRBJ2-7; 9 bases are a match to TRBD2. The CDR3 length is 15 residues. CDR1 is SEHNR and CDR2 is FQNEAQ in the germline V gene (reference sequence). J was trimmed by 6 bases and V by 2 bases; bases with no gene match: 8. CDR3 loop: CASSLPSGTSSEQYF. CDR3 DNA sequence: TGTGCCAGCAGCTTACCTAGCGGGACTTCGTCCGAGCAGTACTTC.

The V and J genes are TRBV6-1 and TRBJ1-2, with a possible D match to TRBD1 (5 bases). V was cut by 5 bases and J by 1 base, with 11 bases left in between. The V gene's germline CDR1 is MNHNS and CDR2 SASEGT. The CDR3 spans 14 residues. The CDR3 DNA follows: TGTGCCAGCAGTCACCCGGGGGTTAACTATGGCTACACCTTC. It yields the protein CASSHPGVNYGYTF.

The chain carries TRBV9 and TRBJ2-2; D ambiguous. Looked up from germline, CDR1 is SGDLS and CDR2 is YYNGEE. This CDR3 contains 14 residues. V was trimmed by 4 bases and J by 3 bases, leaving 10 bases between them. CDR3 loop: CASSSRSYTGELFF. Here the CDR3 DNA reads TGTGCCAGCAGCTCCCGGTCGTACACCGGGGAGCTGTTTTTT.

The chain employs TRBV5-4 and TRBJ1-2, with D tentatively TRBD1 (6 bases). Looked up from germline, CDR1 is SGHNT and CDR2 is YYREEE (reference sequence). Trimming shortened V by 4 bases and J by 8 bases, and 15 bases separated the two germline ends. The CDR3 is 13 amino acids. CDR3 region: CASSPRGIWGYTF. The CDR3 DNA is TGTGCCAGCAGCCCCAGGGGTATTTGGGGCTACACCTTC. The full variable domain, rest sourced from reference TRBV5-4 and TRBJ1-2, is ETGVTQSPTHLIKTRGQQVTLRCSSQSGHNTVSWYQQALGQGPQFIFQYYREEENGRGNFPPRFSGLQFPNYSSELNVNALELDDSALYLCASSPRGIWGYTFGSGTRLTVV.

The chain combines TRBV5-1 with TRBJ2-7; 10 nucleotides match TRBD1. The J segment lost 0 bases and the V segment lost 1 base, leaving 7 bases of the junction unmatched. This CDR3 comprises 17 residues. Per the germline V gene, CDR1 is SGHRS and CDR2 is YFSETQ. The CDR3 DNA is TGCGCCAGCAGCTTGAGGACAGGGGGGGGCTCCTCCTACGAGCAGTACTTC. The encoded protein is CASSLRTGGGSSYEQYF.

This clone was seen a few times. V usage is TRBV2 and J usage is TRBJ1-1; TRBD1 matches at 11 bases. Germline CDR1 SNHLY, CDR2 FYNNEI. The CDR3 totals 14 residues. V trimming: 4 bases; J trimming: 4 bases; junction bases outside the gene matches: 2. CDR3 nucleotide sequence: TGTGCCAGCAGTGGGGACAGGGGGGCCACTGAAGCTTTCTTT. Residues: CASSGDRGATEAFF. The full variable domain, its missing parts supplied by reference TRBV2 and TRBJ1-1, is EPEVTQTPSHQVTQMGQEVILRCVPISNHLYFYWYRQILGQKVEFLVSFYNNEISEKSEIFDDQFSVERPDGSNFTLKIRSTKLEDSAMYFCASSGDRGATEAFFGQGTRLTVV.

The V call is TRBV19, the J call TRBJ2-4; weak D call: TRBD2 (5 bases). Between the trimmed V and J ends, which lost 5 bases and 8 bases, there was a span of 10 bases. CDR1 is LNHDA, CDR2 SQIVND, per germline (reference sequence). The CDR3 is 12 residues long. The CDR3 DNA reads TGTGCCAGTAGTGAGGGAACATACATTCAGTACTTC. The encoded protein is CASSEGTYIQYF.

V gene TRBV6-5 combines with J gene TRBJ1-1, with TRBD1 matching over 7 bases. V lost 6 bases to trimming and J lost 6 bases; unmatched junction nucleotides: 7. From germline, CDR1 is MNHEY and CDR2 SVGAGI. The CDR3 contains 13 residues. The CDR3 here is CASRGTVEAEAFF. As DNA, the CDR3 is TGTGCCAGCAGGGGGACAGTTGAGGCTGAAGCTTTCTTT.

There are a few counts of this clone. V and J are TRBV29-1 and TRBJ2-1; no clear D gene. With 1 base removed from V and 5 bases from J, the gap between germline ends came to 6 bases. The CDR3 consists of 12 residues. Germline V CDR1 and CDR2: SQVTM, ANQGSEA. As DNA, the CDR3 is TGCAGCGTTGAAGGCAGTGACAATGAGCAGTTCTTC. It is translated as CSVEGSDNEQFF.

This clone has more than one count but fewer than ten. This chain links TRBV10-3 with TRBJ1-2; D is undetermined. In germline, CDR1 is ENHRY, CDR2 SYGVKD. Trimming removed 7 bases at V and 1 base at J, with 13 bases between. The CDR3 has 14 residues. Written as DNA, the CDR3 is TGTGCCATCACCCCGGAGGCGGTTAACTATGGCTACACCTTC. Translated, it gives CAITPEAVNYGYTF.

This clone turned up a few times. V and J are TRBV21-1 and TRBJ2-3; TRBD1 reflects the table's D call only, with no check against the DNA. TRBV21-1 corresponds to a pseudogene. The length of the CDR3 is 12 residues. The CDR3 DNA is TGTGCCAGCAGCTCCCGACAGGATACGCAGTATTTT. This translates into CASSSRQDTQYF.

This clone was found a few times. The genes are TRBV7-2 and TRBJ1-5; D gene ambiguous. CDR1 and CDR2 from the germline V gene are SGHTA and FQGNSA. There are 12 residues in the CDR3. V was pared by 3 bases and J by 5 bases, with 5 bases between. CDR3: CASSFGDQPQHF. The CDR3 DNA reads as TGTGCCAGCAGCTTCGGGGATCAGCCCCAGCATTTT.

The chain links TRBV5-1 to TRBJ2-1; a weak D match, TRBD2 (6 bases). CDR3 length: 15 amino acids. V dropped 3 bases and J dropped 4 bases, with 14 bases sitting between them. Germline V lookup: CDR1 SGHRS, CDR2 YFSETQ. The CDR3, as DNA: TGCGCCAGCAGCTCGGGATCTAGCGAATACAATGAGCAGTTCTTC. Amino acids: CASSSGSSEYNEQFF.

This rearrangement joins TRBV27 to TRBJ1-5; TRBD1 aligns across 7 bases. CDR3 length: 14 amino acids. Per germline, CDR1 MNHEY and CDR2 SMNVEV (reference sequence). V shed 6 bases and J 5 bases; nucleotides not matched to a gene: 7. The CDR3 sequence is CASSLSRGDQPQHF. DNA of the CDR3: TGTGCCAGCAGCTTAAGCAGGGGGGATCAGCCCCAGCATTTT.

This clone was detected a few times. J is TRBJ1-1 and V is TRBV5-6, with TRBD1 as a possible D gene (5 bases). The CDR3 consists of 16 residues. Germline CDR1 is SGHDT and CDR2 is YYEEEE. With 0 bases removed from V and 2 bases from J, the gap between germline ends came to 14 bases. CDR3 sequence reads: CASSLGAGRGNTEAFF. The CDR3 DNA sequence: TGTGCCAGCAGCTTGGGGGCGGGGAGGGGAAACACTGAAGCTTTCTTT.

In the case of this clone: The germline gene is not matched at one end of the junction; a read error may be the cause. The chain uses TRBV18 and TRBJ1-1, with 8 bases lining up with TRBD1. This CDR3 comprises 13 residues. The germline gives CDR1 KGHSH, CDR2 LQKENI. The CDR3 spells CATSQGGGTEAFF. CDR3 in DNA: TGTGCCACCTCACAGGGGGGGGGCACTGAAGCTTTCTTT.

The sample holds a few counts of this clone. The chain combines TRBV28 with TRBJ2-1, with 7 nucleotides matching TRBD1. CDR1 MDHEN and CDR2 SYDVKM come from the germline V gene. V shed 7 bases, J shed 1 base, and the junction held 13 bases outside the gene matches. The CDR3 is 17 residues long. The CDR3 DNA sequence: TGTGCCAGCACCGCAGGGGGTACGCCTCGATCCTACAATGAGCAGTTCTTC. It yields the protein CASTAGGTPRSYNEQFF.

This clone was detected a few times. The chain uses TRBV5-6 and TRBJ2-7, with D maybe TRBD1 (6 bases). Germline lookup yields CDR1 SGHDT and CDR2 YYEEEE. Trimming removed 1 base at V and 0 bases at J, with 11 bases between. The length of the CDR3 is 15 residues. Here the CDR3 reads CASSLYGQNSYEQYF. The CDR3 DNA sequence: TGTGCCAGCAGCTTGTATGGACAGAACTCCTACGAGCAGTACTTC.

This clone was observed a few times. The chain employs TRBV5-1 and TRBJ2-3; 7 bases match TRBD2. The CDR3 contains 15 residues. V shed 4 bases and J 3 bases; nucleotides not matched to a gene: 8. Germline V gives CDR1 SGHRS, CDR2 YFSETQ. The CDR3 sequence is CASSPPGGSTDTQYF. CDR3 DNA: TGCGCCAGCAGCCCCCCTGGCGGGAGTACAGATACGCAGTATTTT.

This clone was counted between two and nine times. The V and J genes are TRBV18 and TRBJ2-7, with 8 bases lining up with TRBD1. V was clipped by 3 bases and J by 2 bases; unmatched bases: 9. CDR1 is KGHSH and CDR2 is LQKENI in the germline V gene. The CDR3 consists of 16 residues. DNA of the CDR3: TGTGCCAGCTCACCTCCGACAGGGGCCACGACCTACGAGCAGTACTTC. As protein: CASSPPTGATTYEQYF.